The clone carrying this T cell receptor (beta chain) was seen a handful of times. Its antigen is unknown. These data belong to a study of beta chain features in type 1 diabetes. Study results and limitations: Moderate but significant shortening of TCRB CDR3s was recorded in all four CD4+ subsets from Type 1 diabetes patients.

The whole isolated RNA underwent reverse transcription, so sequencing captured expressed TCRB transcripts. Millions of reads was the average for naive, central memory and regulatory T cell samples. Using immunoSEQ multiplex PCR, the repertoire was profiled, and TCRdb retains in-frame clones only, with some absent. The sample consists of a few hundred thousand clones, approximately 25% of them appearing once. This clonotype originated in a woman in her 30s with type 1 diabetes. Sample: naive CD4+ T cells from blood.

CDR3 coding DNA: TGTGCCAGCTGCGGCCCAGGGGCCAAAAACATTCAGTACTTC. This sequence encodes CASCGPGAKNIQYF. The V and J genes are TRBV7-2 and TRBJ2-4, with D possibly being TRBD1 (5 bases). Germline V lookup: CDR1 SGHTA, CDR2 FQGNSA. The germline V and J ends were trimmed by 8 bases and 1 base, with 12 bases remaining between them. This CDR3 has 14 residues.